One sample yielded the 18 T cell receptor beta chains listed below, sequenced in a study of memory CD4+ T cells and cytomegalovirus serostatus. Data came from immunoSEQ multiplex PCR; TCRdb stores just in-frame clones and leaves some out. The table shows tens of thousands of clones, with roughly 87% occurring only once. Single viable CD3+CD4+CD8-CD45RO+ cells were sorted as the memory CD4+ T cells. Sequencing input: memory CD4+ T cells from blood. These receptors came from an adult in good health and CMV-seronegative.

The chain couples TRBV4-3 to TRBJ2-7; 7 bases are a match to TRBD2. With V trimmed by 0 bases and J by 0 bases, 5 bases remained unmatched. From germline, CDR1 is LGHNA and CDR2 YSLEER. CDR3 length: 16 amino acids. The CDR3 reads CASSQDTSGVSYEQYF. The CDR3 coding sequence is TGCGCCAGCAGCCAAGATACGAGCGGGGTCTCCTACGAGCAGTACTTC.

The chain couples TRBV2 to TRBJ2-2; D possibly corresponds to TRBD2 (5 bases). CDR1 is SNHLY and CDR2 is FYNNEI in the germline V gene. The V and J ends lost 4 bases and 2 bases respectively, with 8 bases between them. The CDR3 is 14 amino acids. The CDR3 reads CASSVGENTGELFF. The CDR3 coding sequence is TGTGCCAGCAGTGTGGGAGAAAACACCGGGGAGCTGTTTTTT.

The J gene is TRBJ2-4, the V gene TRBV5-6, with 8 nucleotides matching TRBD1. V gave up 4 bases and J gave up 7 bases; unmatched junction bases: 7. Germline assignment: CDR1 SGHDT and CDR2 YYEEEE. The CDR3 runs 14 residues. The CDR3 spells CASSPGQGRNIQYF. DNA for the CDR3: TGTGCCAGCAGCCCCGGACAGGGTAGGAACATTCAGTACTTC. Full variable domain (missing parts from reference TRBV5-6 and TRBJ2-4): DAGVTQSPTHLIKTRGQQVTLRCSPKSGHDTVSWYQQALGQGPQFIFQYYEEEERQRGNFPDRFSGHQFPNYSSELNVNALLLGDSALYLCASSPGQGRNIQYFGAGTRLSVL.

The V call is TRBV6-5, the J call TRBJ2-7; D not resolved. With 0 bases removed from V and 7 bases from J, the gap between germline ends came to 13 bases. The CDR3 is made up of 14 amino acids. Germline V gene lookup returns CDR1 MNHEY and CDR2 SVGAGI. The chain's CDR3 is CASSYSSGSIEQYF. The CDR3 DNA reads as TGTGCCAGCAGTTACTCGTCAGGATCCATTGAGCAGTACTTC.

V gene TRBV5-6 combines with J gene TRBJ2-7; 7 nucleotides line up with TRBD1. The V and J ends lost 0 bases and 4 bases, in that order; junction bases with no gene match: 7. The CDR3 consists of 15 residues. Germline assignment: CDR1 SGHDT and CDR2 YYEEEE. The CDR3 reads CASSLVRGLRYEQYF. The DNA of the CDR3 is TGTGCCAGCAGCTTGGTGAGGGGGCTCAGGTACGAGCAGTACTTC.

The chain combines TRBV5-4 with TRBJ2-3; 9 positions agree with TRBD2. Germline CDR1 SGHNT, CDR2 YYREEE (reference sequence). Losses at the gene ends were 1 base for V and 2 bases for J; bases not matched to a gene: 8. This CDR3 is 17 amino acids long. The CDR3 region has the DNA TGTGCCAGCAGCTTGCAAATAGCGGGGGCCTTCACAGATACGCAGTATTTT. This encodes CASSLQIAGAFTDTQYF.

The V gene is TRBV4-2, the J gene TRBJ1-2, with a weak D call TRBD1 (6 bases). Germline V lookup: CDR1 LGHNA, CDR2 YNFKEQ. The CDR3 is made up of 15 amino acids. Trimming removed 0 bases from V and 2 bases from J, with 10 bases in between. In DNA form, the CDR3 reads TGTGCCAGCAGCCAAGATGCCACAGGGAACTATGGCTACACCTTC. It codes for CASSQDATGNYGYTF.

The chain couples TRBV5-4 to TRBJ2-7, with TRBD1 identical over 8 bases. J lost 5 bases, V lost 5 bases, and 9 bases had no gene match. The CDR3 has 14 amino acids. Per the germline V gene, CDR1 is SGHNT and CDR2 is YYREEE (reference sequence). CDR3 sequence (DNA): TGTGCCAGCAGATACGGGACAGGTGCCCACGAGCAGTACTTC. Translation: CASRYGTGAHEQYF.

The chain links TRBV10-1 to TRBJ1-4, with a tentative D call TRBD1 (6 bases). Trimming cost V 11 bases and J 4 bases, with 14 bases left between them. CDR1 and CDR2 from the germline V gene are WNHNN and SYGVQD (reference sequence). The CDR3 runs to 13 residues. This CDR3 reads CARPGQFNEKLFF. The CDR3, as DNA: TGCGCCCGGCCGGGACAATTTAATGAAAAACTGTTTTTT.

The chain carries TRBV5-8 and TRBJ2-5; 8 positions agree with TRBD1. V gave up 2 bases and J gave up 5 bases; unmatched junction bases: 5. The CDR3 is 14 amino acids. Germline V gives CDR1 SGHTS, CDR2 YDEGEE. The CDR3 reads CASSLGQGWETQYF. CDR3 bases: TGTGCCAGCAGCTTAGGACAGGGTTGGGAGACCCAGTACTTC.

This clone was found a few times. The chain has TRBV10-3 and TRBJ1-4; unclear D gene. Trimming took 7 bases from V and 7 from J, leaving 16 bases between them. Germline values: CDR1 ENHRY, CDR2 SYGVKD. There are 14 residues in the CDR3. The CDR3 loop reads CAINMGGRGEKLFF. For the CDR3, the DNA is TGTGCCATCAATATGGGCGGGCGCGGTGAAAAACTGTTTTTT.

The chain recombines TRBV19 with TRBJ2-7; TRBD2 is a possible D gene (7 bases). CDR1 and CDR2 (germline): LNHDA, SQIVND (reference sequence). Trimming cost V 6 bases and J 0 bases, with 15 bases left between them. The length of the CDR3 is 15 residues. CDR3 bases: TGTGCCAGTAGAAAGGGGGACTACAGCTCCTACGAGCAGTACTTC. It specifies CASRKGDYSSYEQYF.

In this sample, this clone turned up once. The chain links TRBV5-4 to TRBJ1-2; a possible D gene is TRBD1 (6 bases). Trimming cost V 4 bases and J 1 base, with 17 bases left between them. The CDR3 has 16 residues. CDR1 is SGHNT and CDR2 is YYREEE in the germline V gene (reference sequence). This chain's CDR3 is CASSLGGGSSNYGYTF. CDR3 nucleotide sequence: TGTGCCAGCAGCCTGGGGGGGGGCAGCAGTAACTATGGCTACACCTTC. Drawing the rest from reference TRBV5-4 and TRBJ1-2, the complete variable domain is ETGVTQSPTHLIKTRGQQVTLRCSSQSGHNTVSWYQQALGQGPQFIFQYYREEENGRGNFPPRFSGLQFPNYSSELNVNALELDDSALYLCASSLGGGSSNYGYTFGSGTRLTVV.

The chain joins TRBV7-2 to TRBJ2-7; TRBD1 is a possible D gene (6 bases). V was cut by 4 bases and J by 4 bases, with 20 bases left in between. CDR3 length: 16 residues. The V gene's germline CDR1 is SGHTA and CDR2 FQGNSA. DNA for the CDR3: TGTGCCAGCAGCTCGATAGGGTTCTCAGGGGATTACGAGCAGTACTTC. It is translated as CASSSIGFSGDYEQYF. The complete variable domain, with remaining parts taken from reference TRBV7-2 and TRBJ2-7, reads GAGVSQSPSNKVTEKGKDVELRCDPISGHTALYWYRQSLGQGLEFLIYFQGNSAPDKSGLPSDRFSAERTGGSVSTLTIQRTQQEDSAVYLCASSSIGFSGDYEQYFGPGTRLTVT.

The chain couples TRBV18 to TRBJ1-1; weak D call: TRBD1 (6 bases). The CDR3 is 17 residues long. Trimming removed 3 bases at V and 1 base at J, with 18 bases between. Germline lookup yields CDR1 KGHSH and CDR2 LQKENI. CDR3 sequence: CASSPRSRGHGNTEAFF. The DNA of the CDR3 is TGTGCCAGCTCACCCAGGAGCCGGGGGCATGGGAACACTGAAGCTTTCTTT. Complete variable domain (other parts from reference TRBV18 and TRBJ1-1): NAGVMQNPRHLVRRRGQEARLRCSPMKGHSHVYWYRQLPEEGLKFMVYLQKENIIDESGMPKERFSAEFPKEGPSILRIQQVVRGDSAAYFCASSPRSRGHGNTEAFFGQGTRLTVV.

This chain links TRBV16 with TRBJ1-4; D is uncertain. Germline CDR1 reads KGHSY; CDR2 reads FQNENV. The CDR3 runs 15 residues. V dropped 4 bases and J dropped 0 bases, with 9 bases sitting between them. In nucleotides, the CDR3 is TGTGCCAGCAGCCCTTTGGGAACAACTAATGAAAAACTGTTTTTT. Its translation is CASSPLGTTNEKLFF.

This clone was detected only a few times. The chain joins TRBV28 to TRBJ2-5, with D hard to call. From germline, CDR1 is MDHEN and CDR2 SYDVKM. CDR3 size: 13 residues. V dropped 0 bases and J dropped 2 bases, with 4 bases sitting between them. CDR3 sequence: CASSLWAQETQYF. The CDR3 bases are TGTGCCAGCAGTTTATGGGCTCAAGAGACCCAGTACTTC.

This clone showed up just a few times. The CDR3 sequence: CASGTDGANYGYTF. In DNA form, the CDR3 reads TGCGCCTCTGGCACGGACGGAGCTAACTATGGCTACACCTTC. The chain carries TRBV5-1 and TRBJ1-2; D uncertain. The CDR3 covers 14 residues. Germline-derived CDR1 and CDR2 are SGHRS and YFSETQ. V dropped 10 bases and J dropped 0 bases, with 16 bases sitting between them.